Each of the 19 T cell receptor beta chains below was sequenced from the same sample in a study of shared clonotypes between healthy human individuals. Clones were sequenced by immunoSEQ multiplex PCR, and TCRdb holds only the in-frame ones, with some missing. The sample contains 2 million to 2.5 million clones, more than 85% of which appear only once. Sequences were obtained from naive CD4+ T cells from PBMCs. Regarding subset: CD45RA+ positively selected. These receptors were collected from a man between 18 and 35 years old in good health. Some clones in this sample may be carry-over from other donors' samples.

The CDR3 loop reads CASRIGGDSGYTF. In DNA, the CDR3 is TGTGCCAGCAGGATAGGGGGCGACAGTGGCTACACCTTC. The chain is built from TRBV6-5 and TRBJ1-2; 7 bases match TRBD1. The V gene end was trimmed by 6 bases and the J gene end by 7 bases; junction bases not matched to a gene: 8. The CDR3 length is 13 residues. CDR1 and CDR2 (germline): MNHEY, SVGAGI.

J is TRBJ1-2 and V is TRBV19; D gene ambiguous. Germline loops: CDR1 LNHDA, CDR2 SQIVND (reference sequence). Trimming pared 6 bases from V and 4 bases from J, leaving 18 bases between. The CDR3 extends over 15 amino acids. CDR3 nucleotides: TGTGCCAGTAGCCCACCCGGCTTTGTGGGCTATGGCTACACCTTC. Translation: CASSPPGFVGYGYTF. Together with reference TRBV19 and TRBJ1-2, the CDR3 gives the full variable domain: DGGITQSPKYLFRKEGQNVTLSCEQNLNHDAMYWYRQDPGQGLRLIYYSQIVNDFQKGDIAEGYSVSREKKESFPLTVTSAQKNPTAFYLCASSPPGFVGYGYTFGSGTRLTVV.

The CDR3 is CASSVDQGLITEAFF. The CDR3 bases are TGTGCCAGCAGCGTAGACCAGGGGTTAATCACTGAAGCTTTCTTT. J is TRBJ1-1 and V is TRBV9; TRBD1 might be the D (6 bases). The V gene lost 0 bases and the J gene lost 4 bases, with 13 bases spanning the gap. This CDR3 has 15 amino acids. From germline, CDR1 is SGDLS and CDR2 YYNGEE.

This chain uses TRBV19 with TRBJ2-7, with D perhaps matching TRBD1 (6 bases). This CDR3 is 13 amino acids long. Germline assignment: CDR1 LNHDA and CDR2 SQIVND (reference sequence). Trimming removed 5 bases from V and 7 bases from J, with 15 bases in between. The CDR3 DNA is TGTGCCAGTAGTGGCCCACGAAGGGGGGAGCAGTACTTC. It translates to CASSGPRRGEQYF.

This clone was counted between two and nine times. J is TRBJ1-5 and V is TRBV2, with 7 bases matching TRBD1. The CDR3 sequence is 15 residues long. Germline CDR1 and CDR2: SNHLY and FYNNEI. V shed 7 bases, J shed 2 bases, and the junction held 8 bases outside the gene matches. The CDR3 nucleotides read TGTGCCAGCACCCCTGACAGGGTAGGCAATCAGCCCCAGCATTTT. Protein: CASTPDRVGNQPQHF.

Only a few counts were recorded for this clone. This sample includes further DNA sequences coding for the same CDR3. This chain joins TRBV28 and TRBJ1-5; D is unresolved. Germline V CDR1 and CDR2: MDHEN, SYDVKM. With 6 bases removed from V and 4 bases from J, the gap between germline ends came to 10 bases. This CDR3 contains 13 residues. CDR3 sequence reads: CASRRGRNQPQHF. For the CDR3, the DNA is TGTGCCAGCAGGCGTGGAAGAAATCAGCCCCAGCATTTT. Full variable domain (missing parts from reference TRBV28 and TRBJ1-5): DVKVTQSSRYLVKRTGEKVFLECVQDMDHENMFWYRQDPGLGLRLIYFSYDVKMKEKGDIPEGYSVSREKKERFSLILESASTNQTSMYLCASRRGRNQPQHFGDGTRLSIL.

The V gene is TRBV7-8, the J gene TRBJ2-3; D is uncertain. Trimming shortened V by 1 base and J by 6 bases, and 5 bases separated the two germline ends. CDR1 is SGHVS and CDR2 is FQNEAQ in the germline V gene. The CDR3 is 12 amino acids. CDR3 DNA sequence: TGTGCCAGCAGCTTAGTTGGCGATACGCAGTATTTT. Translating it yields CASSLVGDTQYF.

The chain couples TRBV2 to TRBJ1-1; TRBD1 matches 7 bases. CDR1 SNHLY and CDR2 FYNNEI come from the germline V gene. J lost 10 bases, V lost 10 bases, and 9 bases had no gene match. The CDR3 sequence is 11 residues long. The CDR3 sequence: CAKTTGVGAFF. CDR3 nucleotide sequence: TGTGCCAAGACTACAGGGGTAGGAGCTTTCTTT.

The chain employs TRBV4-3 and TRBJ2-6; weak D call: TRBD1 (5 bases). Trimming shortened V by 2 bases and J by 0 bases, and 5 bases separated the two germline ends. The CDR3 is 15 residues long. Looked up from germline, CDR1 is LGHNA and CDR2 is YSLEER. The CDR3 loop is CASSQQGSGANVLTF. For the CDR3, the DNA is TGCGCCAGCAGCCAACAGGGCTCTGGGGCCAACGTCCTGACTTTC.

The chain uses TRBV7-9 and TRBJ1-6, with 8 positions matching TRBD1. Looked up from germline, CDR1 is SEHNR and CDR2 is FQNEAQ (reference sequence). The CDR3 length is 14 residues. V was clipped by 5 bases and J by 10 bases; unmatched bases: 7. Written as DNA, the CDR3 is TGTGCCAGCAGCCCACAGGGGGAAGGGTCACCCCTCCACTTT. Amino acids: CASSPQGEGSPLHF.

The DNA of the CDR3 is TGTGCCAGCAGCTTAGGCTGGACAGGGGGCTCGGGGGATACGCAGTATTTT. Protein product: CASSLGWTGGSGDTQYF. The chain is built from TRBV7-8 and TRBJ2-3; TRBD1 aligns across 11 bases. The ends lost 1 base at V and 6 bases at J; junction bases unmatched: 9. Per germline, CDR1 SGHVS and CDR2 FQNEAQ. CDR3 length equals 17 residues. Full variable domain (outside the CDR3, taken from reference TRBV7-8 and TRBJ2-3): GAGVSQSPRYKVAKRGQDVALRCDPISGHVSLFWYQQALGQGPEFLTYFQNEAQLDKSGLPSDRFFAERPEGSVSTLKIQRTQQEDSAVYLCASSLGWTGGSGDTQYFGPGTRLTVL.

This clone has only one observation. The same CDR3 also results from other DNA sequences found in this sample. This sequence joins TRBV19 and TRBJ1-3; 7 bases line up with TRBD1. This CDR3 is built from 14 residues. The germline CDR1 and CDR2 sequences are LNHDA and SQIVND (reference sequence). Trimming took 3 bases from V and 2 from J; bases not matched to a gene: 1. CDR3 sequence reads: CASSIDRAGNTIYF. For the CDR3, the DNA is TGTGCCAGTAGTATCGACAGGGCTGGAAACACCATATATTTT.

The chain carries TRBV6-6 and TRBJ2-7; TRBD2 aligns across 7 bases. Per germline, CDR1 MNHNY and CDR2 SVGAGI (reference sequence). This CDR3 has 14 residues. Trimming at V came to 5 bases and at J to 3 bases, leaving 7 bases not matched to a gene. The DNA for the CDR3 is TGTGCCAGCAGTCCCGGGAGGCCTAACTACGAGCAGTACTTC. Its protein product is CASSPGRPNYEQYF.

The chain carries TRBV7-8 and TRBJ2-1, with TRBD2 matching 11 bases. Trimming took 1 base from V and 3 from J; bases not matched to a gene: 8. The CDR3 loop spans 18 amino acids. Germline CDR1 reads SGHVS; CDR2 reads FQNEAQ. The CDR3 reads CASSLEPSGRLLYNEQFF. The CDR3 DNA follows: TGTGCCAGCAGCTTAGAGCCTAGCGGGAGGCTACTCTACAATGAGCAGTTCTTC.

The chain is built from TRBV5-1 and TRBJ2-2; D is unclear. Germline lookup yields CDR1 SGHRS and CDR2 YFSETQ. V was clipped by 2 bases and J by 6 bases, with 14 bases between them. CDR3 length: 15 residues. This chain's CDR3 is CASSFLTERAGELFF. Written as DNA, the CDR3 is TGCGCCAGCAGCTTCCTGACCGAAAGGGCCGGGGAGCTGTTTTTT.

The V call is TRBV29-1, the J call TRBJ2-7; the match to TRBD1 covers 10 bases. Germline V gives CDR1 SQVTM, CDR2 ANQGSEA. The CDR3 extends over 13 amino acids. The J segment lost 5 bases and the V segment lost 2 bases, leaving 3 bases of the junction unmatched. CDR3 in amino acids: CSVELDRGNEQYF. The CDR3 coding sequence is TGCAGCGTTGAATTGGACAGGGGGAACGAGCAGTACTTC.

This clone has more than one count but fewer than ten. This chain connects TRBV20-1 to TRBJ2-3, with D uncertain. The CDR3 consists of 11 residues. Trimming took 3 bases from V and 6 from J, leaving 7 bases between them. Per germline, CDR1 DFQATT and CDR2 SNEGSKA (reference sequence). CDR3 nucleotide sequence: TGCAGTGCTAGTGATAGGGATACGCAGTATTTT. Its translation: CSASDRDTQYF.

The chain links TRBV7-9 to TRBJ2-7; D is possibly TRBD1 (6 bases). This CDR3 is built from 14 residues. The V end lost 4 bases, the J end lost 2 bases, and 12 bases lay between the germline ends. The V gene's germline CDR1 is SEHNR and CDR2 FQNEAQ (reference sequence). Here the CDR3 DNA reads TGTGCCAGCAGCTACAGGGTCCCCCCCTACGAGCAGTACTTC. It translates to CASSYRVPPYEQYF. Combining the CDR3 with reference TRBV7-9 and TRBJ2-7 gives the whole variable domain DTGVSQNPRHKITKRGQNVTFRCDPISEHNRLYWYRQTLGQGPEFLTYFQNEAQLEKSRLLSDRFSAERPKGSFSTLEIQRTEQGDSAMYLCASSYRVPPYEQYFGPGTRLTVT.

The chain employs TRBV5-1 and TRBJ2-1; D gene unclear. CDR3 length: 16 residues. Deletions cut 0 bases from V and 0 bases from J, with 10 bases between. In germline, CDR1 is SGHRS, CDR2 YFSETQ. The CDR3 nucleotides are TGCGCCAGCAGCTTGGGTGCCGTCCTCTCCTACAATGAGCAGTTCTTC. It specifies CASSLGAVLSYNEQFF.